The clone carrying this T cell receptor (beta chain) was detected many times. The sample's time point: newly diagnosed GD, antithyroid drugs for less than 3 months. The TCR library used RNA extracted from PBMCs. It was by American Thyroid Association guidelines that Graves' disease was diagnosed. The data were obtained in a study of regulatory T cells in long-lasting Graves disease. This CDR3 spans 16 amino acids. V trimming: 5 bases; J trimming: 4 bases; junction bases outside the gene matches: 7. Germline V CDR1 and CDR2: DFQATT, SNEGSKA (reference sequence). Arm-PCR of CDR3 regions and iRepertoire HTBI primers were used to build TCR beta libraries. Using its own MiXCR run on the multiplex PCR reads, TCRdb lists one record per CDR3 protein. The table records 450,000 to 700,000 distinct CDR3 sequences, about 14% of them present only once. A further study also used this sample, focusing on T cells in Graves' hyperthyroidism and ophthalmopathy. This second report adds: Subjects aged 18 to 65 presented with newly diagnosed hyperthyroidism of less than 2 months' duration. A 13 V-J model separated ophthalmopathy from stable hyperthyroidism. Ophthalmopathy got predicted by the model a median about 6.5 months before its onset.

The clonotype comes from a man aged 30-40 years with Graves disease. Source: peripheral blood mononuclear cells (PBMCs), taken at new diagnosis, from a patient treated with antithyroid drugs. The chain links TRBV20-1 to TRBJ2-1; TRBD2 agrees at 14 bases. The CDR3 DNA is TGCAGTGCTCTACGACTAGCGGGAGGGGCGTACAATGAGCAGTTCTTC. Its protein product is CSALRLAGGAYNEQFF.